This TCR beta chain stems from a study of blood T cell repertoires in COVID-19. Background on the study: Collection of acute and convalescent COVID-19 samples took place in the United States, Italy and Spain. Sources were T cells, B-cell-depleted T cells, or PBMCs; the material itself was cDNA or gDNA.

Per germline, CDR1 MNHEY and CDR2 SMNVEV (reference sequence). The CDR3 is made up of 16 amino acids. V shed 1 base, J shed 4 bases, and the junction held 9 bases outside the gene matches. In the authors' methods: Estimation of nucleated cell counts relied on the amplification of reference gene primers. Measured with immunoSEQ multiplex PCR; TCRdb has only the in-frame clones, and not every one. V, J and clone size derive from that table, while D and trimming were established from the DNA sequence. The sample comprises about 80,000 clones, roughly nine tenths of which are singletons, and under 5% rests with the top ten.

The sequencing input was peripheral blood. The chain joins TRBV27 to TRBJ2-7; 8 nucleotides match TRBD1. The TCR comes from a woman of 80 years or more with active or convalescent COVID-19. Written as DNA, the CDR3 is TGTGCCAGCAGTTTATGGTCGGCAGGGGGCGCGTACGAGCAGTACTTC. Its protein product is CASSLWSAGGAYEQYF.